Listed below are T cell receptor beta chains from one sample, sequenced in a study of cytomegalovirus exposure and HLA in healthy donors. This table comes from immunoSEQ multiplex PCR, and its TCRdb copy is limited to in-frame clones, with some not included. The sample comprises some 130,000 clones, about 85% of which are singletons, and about 1.8% rests with the top ten. Sequenced: PBMCs. All receptors come from a boy between 10 and 17 years old in good health and CMV-seronegative. The CDR3 runs from the conserved cysteine through the conserved F or W. The order of the fields is V gene, D gene, clone size, J gene, CDR3 protein, CDR3 DNA. A D gene is named only where the DNA matches it firmly. Only part of the rows carry a size: once, few, many, or a class if the clone is expanded.

>TRBV5-6|TRBD1|few|TRBJ1-2
CASSYRGSGGYTF
TGTGCCAGCAGCTACAGGGGTTCCGGGGGCTACACCTTC
>TRBV30|TRBD2|few|TRBJ2-1
CAWSPLTSAGGNEQFF
TGTGCCTGGAGCCCCCTTACTAGCGCCGGGGGGAATGAGCAGTTCTTC
>TRBV27|TRBD1|.|TRBJ1-5
CASSLFPPTGGGGNQPQHF
TGTGCCAGCAGTTTATTCCCTCCGACAGGGGGCGGAGGCAATCAGCCCCAGCATTTT
>TRBV5-1|TRBD2|.|TRBJ2-3
CASSFFRTSGGADTQYF
TGCGCCAGCAGCTTCTTTCGAACTAGCGGGGGGGCAGATACGCAGTATTTT
>TRBV7-9|TRBD2|.|TRBJ2-3
CASSLAGLAGGPDTQYF
TGTGCCAGCAGCTTAGCGGGACTAGCGGGAGGCCCAGATACGCAGTATTTT
>TRBV6-1|.|.|TRBJ1-5
CASSEVGGVGNQPQHF
TGTGCCAGCAGTGAAGTCGGGGGAGTGGGCAATCAGCCCCAGCATTTT
>TRBV7-8|TRBD1|.|TRBJ1-5
CASSLAPGGRNQPQHF
TGTGCCAGCAGCTTAGCCCCAGGGGGGCGGAATCAGCCCCAGCATTTT
>TRBV7-3|TRBD2|.|TRBJ2-7
CASSLTGTSGIYEQYF
TGTGCCAGCAGCTTAACTGGGACTAGCGGGATCTACGAGCAGTACTTC
>TRBV10-3|TRBD1|once|TRBJ1-1
CAISVDRGNTEAFF
TGTGCCATCAGTGTCGACAGGGGGAACACTGAAGCTTTCTTT
>TRBV30|.|.|TRBJ2-2
CAWARTASNTGELFF
TGTGCCTGGGCTCGGACAGCCTCGAACACCGGGGAGCTGTTTTTT
>TRBV4-3|.|.|TRBJ2-1
CASSQDSGDEQFF
TGCGCCAGCAGCCAAGACTCCGGTGATGAGCAGTTCTTC
>TRBV5-4|.|.|TRBJ2-5
CASRPRDSFQETQYF
TGTGCCAGCAGACCGAGAGACAGCTTCCAAGAGACCCAGTACTTC
>TRBV27|TRBD2|.|TRBJ2-3
CASSSPPAGVITDTQYF
TGTGCCAGCAGTTCCCCCCCCGCGGGGGTCATAACAGATACGCAGTATTTT
>TRBV15|.|.|TRBJ2-4
CATSRDRVKNIQYF
TGTGCCACCAGCAGAGATCGGGTAAAAAACATTCAGTACTTC
>TRBV5-5|TRBD1|.|TRBJ1-5
CASSQDRGRDQPQHF
TGTGCCAGCAGCCAGGACAGGGGCCGGGATCAGCCCCAGCATTTT
>TRBV4-2|.|.|TRBJ1-2
CASSQEGRGSYGYPF
TGTGCCAGCAGCCAAGAGGGCAGGGGAAGCTATGGCTACCCCTTC
>TRBV27|TRBD2|.|TRBJ2-1
CASSFRGTSGRSVQSNEQFF
TGTGCCAGCAGTTTTCGAGGGACTAGCGGGAGATCGGTACAGTCCAATGAGCAGTTCTTC
>TRBV7-9|.|.|TRBJ2-1
CASSFRPGKQFF
TGTGCCAGCAGCTTCCGCCCAGGAAAGCAGTTCTTC
>TRBV7-2|TRBD2|.|TRBJ2-1
CASSPRSGTSGYNEQFF
TGTGCCAGCAGCCCTCGTTCCGGGACTAGCGGGTACAATGAGCAGTTCTTC
>TRBV6-6|TRBD2|.|TRBJ2-3
CASSWAGETDTQYF
TGTGCCAGCAGTTGGGCGGGAGAGACAGATACGCAGTATTTT
>TRBV18|TRBD1|.|TRBJ1-2
CASSDRGGYGYTF
TGTGCCAGCTCTGACAGGGGTGGCTATGGCTACACCTTC
>TRBV29-1|TRBD2|.|TRBJ2-3
CSVAGGLIGTDTQYF
TGCAGCGTAGCGGGGGGGCTAATTGGAACAGATACGCAGTATTTT
>TRBV9|TRBD2|.|TRBJ2-3
CASSLAGVGDTQYF
TGTGCCAGCAGTCTAGCGGGAGTAGGAGATACGCAGTATTTT
>TRBV5-8|.|.|TRBJ1-5
CASSLEFGNSNQPQHF
TGTGCCAGCAGCTTGGAATTCGGGAATAGCAATCAGCCCCAGCATTTT
>TRBV19|.|.|TRBJ1-5
CASSIGGRGINQPQHF
TGTGCCAGTAGTATAGGCGGCAGGGGAATCAATCAGCCCCAGCATTTT
>TRBV21-1|.|.|TRBJ2-7
CASSKEGSNEQYF
TGTGCCAGCAGCAAAGAGGGGTCCAACGAGCAGTACTTC
>TRBV5-1|TRBD1|.|TRBJ2-1
CASSSGTGSYNEQFF
TGCGCCAGCAGCTCAGGGACAGGCTCCTACAATGAGCAGTTCTTC
>TRBV4-3|TRBD2|.|TRBJ2-7
CASSQLAGVVYEQYF
TGCGCCAGCAGCCAATTAGCGGGGGTCGTCTACGAGCAGTACTTC
>TRBV9|TRBD2|.|TRBJ2-2
CASSFRDAGLAGARTGELFF
TGTGCCAGCAGCTTCAGGGACGCGGGACTAGCGGGAGCGAGGACCGGGGAGCTGTTTTTT
>TRBV7-9|TRBD2|.|TRBJ2-7
CASSPTSGWTYEQYF
TGTGCCAGCAGCCCAACTAGCGGGTGGACGTACGAGCAGTACTTC
>TRBV27|.|.|TRBJ1-2
CASSLSGEIYGYTF
TGTGCCAGCAGTTTAAGCGGGGAAATATATGGCTACACCTTC
>TRBV5-4|.|.|TRBJ1-6
CASSLDRASNSPLHF
TGTGCCAGCAGCTTGGACAGGGCTAGCAATTCACCCCTCCACTTT